The 17 T cell receptor beta chains reported below all come from one sample, sequenced in a study of Graves' ophthalmopathy and Graves' hyperthyroidism. As the template, RNA transcripts were used to amplify TCR beta CDR3 regions. HTBI primers primed a first-round RT-PCR, and a second-round multiplex PCR followed. Via MiXCR, TCRdb re-called the multiplex PCR reads, giving one row per CDR3 protein. The profile shows over 650,000 distinct CDR3 sequences, about two fifths of them singletons. Sequencing was carried out using peripheral blood. The receptors derive from an adult man with Graves' ophthalmopathy.

This clonotype occurred many times. The CDR3 protein is CASSPGSTNEKLFF. The CDR3 DNA is TGTGCCAGCAGCCCAGGGTCTACTAATGAAAAACTGTTTTTT. This chain links TRBV7-6 with TRBJ1-4; tentatively, D is TRBD1 (5 bases). Trimming shortened V by 5 bases and J by 2 bases, and 9 bases separated the two germline ends. This CDR3 has 14 amino acids. The germline gives CDR1 SGHVS, CDR2 FNYEAQ.

This clonotype was counted only a few times. The rearrangement joins TRBV19 to TRBJ1-5; D not resolved. The CDR3 extends over 18 amino acids. The V and J ends lost 6 bases and 2 bases respectively, with 23 bases between them. Germline V CDR1 and CDR2: LNHDA, SQIVND (reference sequence). CDR3 protein: CASSPGGLSGKGNQPQHF. CDR3 in DNA: TGTGCCAGTAGCCCCGGTGGACTTTCGGGGAAAGGCAATCAGCCCCAGCATTTT.

The rearrangement links TRBV5-1 to TRBJ2-7, with 10 bases fitting TRBD2. The CDR3 is 16 amino acids. Germline V lookup: CDR1 SGHRS, CDR2 YFSETQ. After removal of 4 bases from V and 5 bases from J, the junction contained 12 bases not matched to a gene. The CDR3 spells CASSRLASGSTNEQYF. Here the CDR3 DNA reads TGCGCCAGCAGCCGTCTCGCTAGCGGGAGTACCAACGAGCAGTACTTC.

This clonotype was found a few times. V and J are TRBV6-6 and TRBJ1-2; TRBD1 might be the D (5 bases). CDR1 and CDR2 from the germline V gene are MNHNY and SVGAGI (reference sequence). The V end was cut by 2 bases, the J end by 4 bases, with 14 bases between. The CDR3 runs 15 residues. DNA for the CDR3: TGTGCCAGCAGTTACGGGCAGGAGGGGCTCTATGGCTACACCTTC. Translating gives CASSYGQEGLYGYTF.

This clonotype was observed many times. This CDR3 is CASSSAWGGRGETQYF. As DNA, the CDR3 is TGTGCCAGCAGCTCCGCCTGGGGGGGAAGAGGAGAGACCCAGTACTTC. The gene calls are TRBV7-9 and TRBJ2-5; TRBD2 agrees at 7 bases. Per the germline V gene, CDR1 is SEHNR and CDR2 is FQNEAQ (reference sequence). The V segment lost 4 bases and the J segment 4 bases; nucleotides outside the gene matches: 12. The CDR3 has 16 residues. Full variable domain (rest looked up from reference TRBV7-9 and TRBJ2-5): DTGVSQNPRHKITKRGQNVTFRCDPISEHNRLYWYRQTLGQGPEFLTYFQNEAQLEKSRLLSDRFSAERPKGSFSTLEIQRTEQGDSAMYLCASSSAWGGRGETQYFGPGTRLLVL.

The chain couples TRBV19 to TRBJ1-2, with D perhaps matching TRBD1 (6 bases). In germline, CDR1 is LNHDA, CDR2 SQIVND (reference sequence). The CDR3 is 14 residues long. Trimming took 3 bases from V and 5 from J, leaving 13 bases between them. Here the CDR3 reads CASSIALQGYGYTF. CDR3 DNA: TGTGCCAGTAGTATCGCATTACAGGGTTATGGCTACACCTTC.

This clonotype was picked up many times. J is TRBJ1-2 and V is TRBV9; D not resolved. The germline CDR1 and CDR2 sequences are SGDLS and YYNGEE. This CDR3 comprises 13 residues. Trimming removed 7 bases at V and 0 bases at J, with 10 bases between. The CDR3 DNA sequence: TGTGCCAGCTTGGGCAACGCTAACTATGGCTACACCTTC. It yields the protein CASLGNANYGYTF.

This clonotype was counted at least ten times. The chain couples TRBV6-6 to TRBJ1-6; D is ambiguous. Germline loops: CDR1 MNHNY, CDR2 SVGAGI (reference sequence). The ends were cut back, 2 bases at V and 11 bases at J, with 7 bases in the middle. This CDR3 is built from 12 residues. This CDR3 is CASSYGVAPLHF. CDR3 DNA: TGTGCCAGCAGTTACGGTGTGGCACCCCTCCACTTT.

There are many counts of this clonotype. V and J are TRBV7-3 and TRBJ1-1; D not certain. The V gene lost 5 bases and the J gene lost 6 bases, with 13 bases spanning the gap. The germline V gene has CDR1 SGHTA and CDR2 FQGTGA. This CDR3 region has 13 residues. DNA of the CDR3: TGTGCCAGCAGCCTTGGGGATGTCGCTGAAGCTTTCTTT. It yields the protein CASSLGDVAEAFF.

This clonotype was seen ten or more times. This sequence joins TRBV9 and TRBJ2-5; D unclear. The CDR3 length is 15 residues. Germline V gene sequence: CDR1 SGDLS, CDR2 YYNGEE. V was cut by 0 bases and J by 2 bases, with 11 bases left in between. CDR3 sequence: CASSVGGVEQETQYF. The CDR3 bases are TGTGCCAGCAGCGTAGGAGGAGTAGAACAAGAGACCCAGTACTTC. The entire variable domain, with the rest obtained from reference TRBV9 and TRBJ2-5, is as follows: DSGVTQTPKHLITATGQRVTLRCSPRSGDLSVYWYQQSLDQGLQFLIQYYNGEERAKGNILERFSAQQFPDLHSELNLSSLELGDSALYFCASSVGGVEQETQYFGPGTRLLVL.

This clonotype occurred many times. The chain links TRBV7-9 to TRBJ2-7; the D gene is possibly TRBD1 (5 bases). V was trimmed by 1 base and J by 7 bases, leaving 17 bases between them. The CDR3 runs 15 residues. Germline V lookup: CDR1 SEHNR, CDR2 FQNEAQ (reference sequence). For the CDR3, the DNA is TGTGCCAGCAGCTTAGGGTCGCAGGGTAATGGAGAGCAGTACTTC. This gives the protein CASSLGSQGNGEQYF.

This clonotype was observed at least ten times. The DNA for the CDR3 is TGTGCCAGTAGTATTTGGGGCCGTGGTAACACTGAAGCTTTCTTT. Protein sequence: CASSIWGRGNTEAFF. This sequence joins TRBV19 and TRBJ1-1; TRBD1 is a possible D gene (5 bases). Trimming pared 3 bases from V and 2 bases from J, leaving 13 bases between. Germline lookup yields CDR1 LNHDA and CDR2 SQIVND (reference sequence). This CDR3 comprises 15 residues.

This clonotype was observed at least ten times. V usage is TRBV19 and J usage is TRBJ2-6; perhaps D is TRBD1 or TRBD2 (5 bases each). Trimming stripped 5 bases from V and 1 base from J, with 9 bases between. The CDR3 has 15 amino acids. Per the germline V gene, CDR1 is LNHDA and CDR2 is SQIVND (reference sequence). CDR3: CASSLGESGANVLTF. The CDR3 nucleotides are TGTGCCAGTAGTTTGGGGGAGTCTGGGGCCAACGTCCTGACTTTC.

Ten or more counts support this clonotype. The rearrangement uses TRBV19 and TRBJ1-4; no clear D gene. Germline V gives CDR1 LNHDA, CDR2 SQIVND (reference sequence). The CDR3 sequence is 13 residues long. CDR3 sequence (DNA): TGTGCAGTCAAGGCGCGCACTAATGAAAAACTGTTTTTT. Its translation: CAVKARTNEKLFF. The complete variable domain, with remaining parts taken from reference TRBV19 and TRBJ1-4, reads DGGITQSPKYLFRKEGQNVTLSCEQNLNHDAMYWYRQDPGQGLRLIYYSQIVNDFQKGDIAEGYSVSREKKESFPLTVTSAQKNPTAFYLCAVKARTNEKLFFGSGTQLSVL.

V and J are TRBV29-1 and TRBJ2-5; TRBD2 might be the D (6 bases). Trimming removed 7 bases from V and 4 bases from J, with 10 bases in between. Germline CDR1 SQVTM, CDR2 ANQGSEA. The CDR3 has 11 residues. The CDR3 reads CSGRATETQYF. The CDR3 coding sequence is TGCAGCGGGAGGGCCACAGAGACCCAGTACTTC. Full variable domain (rest looked up from reference TRBV29-1 and TRBJ2-5): SAVISQKPSRDICQRGTSLTIQCQVDSQVTMMFWYRQQPGQSLTLIATANQGSEATYESGFVIDKFPISRPNLTFSTLTVSNMSPEDSSIYLCSGRATETQYFGPGTRLLVL.

This clonotype was detected many times. The chain is built from TRBV10-3 and TRBJ1-6; maybe TRBD1 (6 bases). Germline CDR1 reads ENHRY; CDR2 reads SYGVKD. The V end was cut by 8 bases, the J end by 8 bases, with 13 bases between. The CDR3 loop spans 13 amino acids. CDR3 residues: CAICQGLDSPLHF. The CDR3 nucleotides read TGTGCCATCTGTCAGGGGCTTGATTCACCCCTCCACTTT.

In its sample, this clonotype was seen a few times. The junction shows a germline mismatch at one end, possibly a read error. The rearrangement links TRBV10-2 to TRBJ1-5; weak D call: TRBD1 (5 bases). Germline V gene sequence: CDR1 WSHSY, CDR2 SAAADI. The CDR3 covers 18 residues. CDR3 bases: TGTGCCAGCAGTTCGATAACTACAGGAGGCGGGAGCAATCAGCCCCAGCATTTT. Protein sequence: CASSSITTGGGSNQPQHF.